The 20 T cell receptor beta chains listed next were all sequenced from one sample in a study of blood T cell repertoires in COVID-19. Only in-frame clones appear in the TCRdb table, and some are missing; sequencing was by immunoSEQ multiplex PCR. The sample contains 400,000 to 450,000 clones, 86% of which appear only once. Sequencing input: peripheral blood. Every receptor here comes from a woman in her 30s with active or convalescent COVID-19.

The V and J genes are TRBV29-1 and TRBJ2-5; D unclear. CDR3 length: 13 amino acids. From germline, CDR1 is SQVTM and CDR2 ANQGSEA. V was shortened by 3 bases and J by 5 bases, with 13 bases between the two germline ends. The CDR3 bases are TGCAGCGTTGATTCGACTTTGGGTGAGACCCAGTACTTC. Translating it yields CSVDSTLGETQYF.

In the case of this clone: The sample holds other DNA sequences that translate to the same CDR3. The chain uses TRBV2 and TRBJ1-2; D call uncertain. Looked up from germline, CDR1 is SNHLY and CDR2 is FYNNEI. Trimming pared 3 bases from V and 5 bases from J, leaving 7 bases between. The CDR3 spans 12 residues. The CDR3 loop is CASSEASYGYTF. The CDR3 DNA follows: TGTGCCAGCAGTGAGGCCTCTTATGGCTACACCTTC.

The chain employs TRBV2 and TRBJ1-2, with D unclear. The CDR3 covers 14 residues. Germline lookup yields CDR1 SNHLY and CDR2 FYNNEI. Trimming pared 6 bases from V and 1 base from J, leaving 12 bases between. CDR3 nucleotides: TGTGCCAGCAGGGACTCGAGGAATAACTATGGCTACACCTTC. Its translation is CASRDSRNNYGYTF.

The rearrangement uses TRBV5-4 and TRBJ1-1; D call uncertain. Looked up from germline, CDR1 is SGHNT and CDR2 is YYREEE (reference sequence). The V end lost 4 bases, the J end lost 0 bases, and 13 bases lay between the germline ends. CDR3 length: 15 residues. The CDR3 nucleotides read TGTGCCAGCAGCCTTCCCCGGGGATTGAACACTGAAGCTTTCTTT. This sequence encodes CASSLPRGLNTEAFF.

The chain recombines TRBV6-5 with TRBJ2-7; TRBD2 matches 8 bases. V lost 6 bases to trimming and J lost 4 bases; unmatched junction nucleotides: 8. Germline CDR1 MNHEY, CDR2 SVGAGI. This CDR3 is built from 14 residues. CDR3 sequence reads: CASSREGGSYEQYF. As DNA, the CDR3 is TGTGCCAGCAGCCGGGAGGGGGGTTCATACGAGCAGTACTTC.

The chain employs TRBV7-9 and TRBJ2-7; the D gene is possibly TRBD1 (6 bases). The germline V and J ends were trimmed by 2 bases and 0 bases, with 14 bases remaining between them. The CDR3 consists of 16 residues. Germline CDR1 reads SEHNR; CDR2 reads FQNEAQ (reference sequence). Written as DNA, the CDR3 is TGTGCCAGCAGCTTACCTCCGGGGACACCCTCCTACGAGCAGTACTTC. Residues: CASSLPPGTPSYEQYF.

This clone was observed a few times. V usage is TRBV6-5 and J usage is TRBJ1-2; D perhaps matches TRBD1 (5 bases). The CDR3 extends over 13 amino acids. The germline V gene encodes CDR1 MNHEY and CDR2 SVGAGI. The germline V and J ends were trimmed by 2 bases and 4 bases, with 8 bases remaining between them. The DNA for the CDR3 is TGTGCCAGCAGTTACGGCGGGGGCTATGGCTACACCTTC. It is translated as CASSYGGGYGYTF.

This chain links TRBV15 with TRBJ1-2; 8 positions agree with TRBD1. With 0 bases clipped from V and 5 bases from J, the junction kept 8 bases outside the gene matches. The CDR3 contains 16 residues. CDR1 is LNHNV and CDR2 is YYDKDF in the germline V gene (reference sequence). The CDR3 protein is CATSRDRGQGRYGYTF. In nucleotides, the CDR3 is TGTGCCACCAGCAGAGATCGTGGACAGGGTAGATATGGCTACACCTTC.

The chain uses TRBV5-8 and TRBJ1-5, with 8 bases aligning to TRBD1. CDR3 size: 17 residues. With V trimmed by 0 bases and J by 10 bases, 15 bases remained unmatched. The germline V gene encodes CDR1 SGHTS and CDR2 YDEGEE. CDR3 sequence reads: CASSLGYGTGGSEPQHF. CDR3 coding DNA: TGTGCCAGCAGCTTGGGATACGGGACAGGCGGTAGTGAACCCCAGCATTTT.

V and J are TRBV19 and TRBJ1-2; 9 bases are a match to TRBD1. Germline V lookup: CDR1 LNHDA, CDR2 SQIVND (reference sequence). With V trimmed by 6 bases and J by 8 bases, 7 bases remained unmatched. This CDR3 comprises 13 residues. The CDR3 is CASRTGGVGGYTF. The DNA of the CDR3 is TGTGCCAGTAGGACAGGGGGAGTTGGGGGCTACACCTTC.

This clone was counted once. The chain links TRBV6-1 to TRBJ2-7; unclear D gene. Between the trimmed V and J ends, which lost 1 base and 0 bases, there was a span of 7 bases. CDR3 length: 14 residues. In germline, CDR1 is MNHNS, CDR2 SASEGT. CDR3 region: CASSEGRSSYEQYF. Here the CDR3 DNA reads TGTGCCAGCAGTGAAGGCAGAAGCTCCTACGAGCAGTACTTC.

The J gene is TRBJ2-7, the V gene TRBV5-1; TRBD2 agrees at 9 bases. V lost 4 bases and J lost 2; bases outside the gene matches: 1. CDR1 SGHRS and CDR2 YFSETQ come from the germline V gene. The CDR3 is 13 residues long. The CDR3 here is CASSRGGAYEQYF. The CDR3 DNA follows: TGCGCCAGCAGCCGCGGGGGGGCCTACGAGCAGTACTTC.

The J gene is TRBJ2-1, the V gene TRBV5-6; TRBD1 matches at 8 bases. This CDR3 contains 15 residues. V was pared by 3 bases and J by 3 bases, with 5 bases of the junction left unmatched. CDR1 is SGHDT, CDR2 YYEEEE, per germline. CDR3 nucleotides: TGTGCCAGCAGCTCAGGGACAGGCTTCTACAATGAGCAGTTCTTC. Residues: CASSSGTGFYNEQFF.

The chain couples TRBV11-2 to TRBJ2-3; TRBD2 aligns across 7 bases. The CDR3 contains 17 residues. Germline values: CDR1 SGHAT, CDR2 FQNNGV. With 1 base clipped from V and 2 bases from J, the junction kept 9 bases outside the gene matches. Written as DNA, the CDR3 is TGTGCCAGCAGCTTAGGAGGGGCTAGCGGTAACACAGATACGCAGTATTTT. Protein sequence: CASSLGGASGNTDTQYF.

J is TRBJ2-1 and V is TRBV7-2, with D possibly being TRBD1 (5 bases). CDR1 and CDR2 from the germline V gene are SGHTA and FQGNSA. Trimming took 1 base from V and 3 from J, leaving 10 bases between them. The CDR3 covers 15 residues. CDR3 loop: CASSLEGVVYNEQFF. The CDR3 DNA follows: TGTGCCAGCAGCTTAGAAGGGGTGGTCTACAATGAGCAGTTCTTC.

With respect to this clone: One end of the junction is discordant with germline, which a read error may explain. The V and J genes are TRBV7-6 and TRBJ1-6; 7 bases fit TRBD1. The CDR3 sequence is 15 residues long. Germline V gives CDR1 SGHVS, CDR2 FNYEAQ. Written as DNA, the CDR3 is TGTGCCAGCAGCTTAGGGACAGGATATAATTCACCCTTCCACTTT. Protein product: CASSLGTGYNSPFHF.

This chain connects TRBV2 to TRBJ1-5; weak D call: TRBD1 (6 bases). The CDR3 totals 17 residues. Per germline, CDR1 SNHLY and CDR2 FYNNEI. The V gene lost 6 bases and the J gene lost 1 base, with 19 bases spanning the gap. CDR3 loop: CASSAGTPTGSNQPQHF. The CDR3 DNA reads TGTGCCAGCAGCGCTGGGACACCTACGGGGAGCAATCAGCCCCAGCATTTT.

The V and J genes are TRBV5-1 and TRBJ2-3; the D gene is possibly TRBD1 (5 bases). In germline, CDR1 is SGHRS, CDR2 YFSETQ. This CDR3 has 16 residues. V shed 3 bases and J shed 3 bases, with 17 bases lying between them. CDR3 residues: CASSSEQVRTTDTQYF. CDR3 sequence (DNA): TGCGCCAGCAGCTCCGAACAGGTCCGCACGACAGATACGCAGTATTTT.

On this clone itself: The sample carries other DNA sequences with the same CDR3. This chain joins TRBV5-1 and TRBJ2-5, with 8 bases aligning to TRBD1. CDR3 length: 14 residues. CDR1 and CDR2 from the germline V gene are SGHRS and YFSETQ. J was trimmed by 2 bases and V by 1 base; bases with no gene match: 1. The CDR3, as DNA: TGCGCCAGCAGCTTGACAGGGGGGCAAGAGACCCAGTACTTC. Amino acid sequence: CASSLTGGQETQYF.

CDR3 coding DNA: TGTGCCAGCAGCTTAGAACAGGGGGGCTACAATGAGCAGTTCTTC. As protein: CASSLEQGGYNEQFF. This chain links TRBV7-9 with TRBJ2-1; 8 nucleotides agree with TRBD1. V lost 1 base to trimming and J lost 3 bases; unmatched junction nucleotides: 2. CDR3 size: 15 residues. The germline gives CDR1 SEHNR, CDR2 FQNEAQ (reference sequence).